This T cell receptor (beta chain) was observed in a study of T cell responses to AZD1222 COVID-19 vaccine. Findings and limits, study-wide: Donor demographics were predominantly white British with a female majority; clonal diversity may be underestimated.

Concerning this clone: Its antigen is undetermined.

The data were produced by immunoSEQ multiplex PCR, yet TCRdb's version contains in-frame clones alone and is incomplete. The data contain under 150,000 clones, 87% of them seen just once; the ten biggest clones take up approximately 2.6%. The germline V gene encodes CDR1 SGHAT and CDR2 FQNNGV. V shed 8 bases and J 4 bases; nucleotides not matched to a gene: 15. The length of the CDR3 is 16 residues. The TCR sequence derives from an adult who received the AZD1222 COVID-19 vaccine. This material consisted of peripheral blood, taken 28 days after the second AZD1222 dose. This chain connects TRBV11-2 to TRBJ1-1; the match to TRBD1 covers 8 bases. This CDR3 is CASGRTGSFLGTEAFF. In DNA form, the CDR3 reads TGTGCCAGCGGCCGGACAGGGTCCTTTTTGGGCACTGAAGCTTTCTTT.